This T cell receptor beta chain stems from a study of T cells in Graves' hyperthyroidism and ophthalmopathy. Study-wide background: The blood sample was taken at first diagnosis, before treatment began. Whole-study results and caveats: Most clonotypes expanded in thyroid above 0.001 were likewise present in blood.

CDR3 length: 16 amino acids. Germline V lookup: CDR1 SGHRS, CDR2 YFSETQ. V was clipped by 4 bases and J by 3 bases; unmatched bases: 9. Points on this clonotype: Its antigen is undetermined.

Pregnant or lactating patients were excluded, as were those with uncontrolled infection or other autoimmune disease. TCR beta CDR3 regions were amplified from RNA. The TCR CDR3 first-round RT-PCR relied on the HTBI primer set. TCRdb ran MiXCR on the multiplex PCR reads and lists one entry per CDR3 protein. The sample consists of approximately 600,000 distinct CDR3 sequences, approximately 15% of them appearing once. The TCR sequence derives from a woman in her thirties with Graves' hyperthyroidism that later progressed to Graves' ophthalmopathy. The chain is built from TRBV5-1 and TRBJ2-3, with 9 bases aligning to TRBD1. Sequencing input: blood. This chain's CDR3 is CASSRAGDRVTDTQYF. Here the CDR3 DNA reads TGCGCCAGCAGCCGGGCCGGGGACAGGGTAACAGATACGCAGTATTTT.